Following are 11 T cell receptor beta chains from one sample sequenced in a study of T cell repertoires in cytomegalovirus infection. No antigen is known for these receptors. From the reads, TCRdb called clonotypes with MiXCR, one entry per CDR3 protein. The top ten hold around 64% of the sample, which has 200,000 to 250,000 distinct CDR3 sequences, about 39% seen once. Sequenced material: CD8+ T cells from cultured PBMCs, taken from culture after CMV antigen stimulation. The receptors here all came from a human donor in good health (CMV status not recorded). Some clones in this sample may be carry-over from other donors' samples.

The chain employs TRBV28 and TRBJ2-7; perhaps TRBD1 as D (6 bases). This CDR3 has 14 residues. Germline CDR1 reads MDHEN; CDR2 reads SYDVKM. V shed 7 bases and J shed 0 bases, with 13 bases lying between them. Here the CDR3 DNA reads TGTGCCAGCAACCCTACAGGGTACTCCTACGAGCAGTACTTC. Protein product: CASNPTGYSYEQYF.

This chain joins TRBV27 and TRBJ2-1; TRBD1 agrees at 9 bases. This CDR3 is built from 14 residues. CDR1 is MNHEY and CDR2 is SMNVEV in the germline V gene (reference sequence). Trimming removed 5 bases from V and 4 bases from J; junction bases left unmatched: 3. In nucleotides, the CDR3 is TGTGCCAGCAGTATAGGACAGGGGTACAATGAGCAGTTCTTC. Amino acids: CASSIGQGYNEQFF.

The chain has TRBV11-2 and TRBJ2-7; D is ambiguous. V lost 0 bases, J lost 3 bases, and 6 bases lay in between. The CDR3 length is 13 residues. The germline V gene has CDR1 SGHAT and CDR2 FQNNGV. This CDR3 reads CASSLDMLYEQYF. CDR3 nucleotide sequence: TGTGCCAGCAGCTTAGATATGCTCTACGAGCAGTACTTC.

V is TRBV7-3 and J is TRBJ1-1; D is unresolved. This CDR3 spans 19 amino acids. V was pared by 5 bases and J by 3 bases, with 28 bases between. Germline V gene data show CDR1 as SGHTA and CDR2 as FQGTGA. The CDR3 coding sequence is TGTGCCAGCAGCCCGCATATCTCCCCTATGATAACGGCTTACACTGAAGCTTTCTTT. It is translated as CASSPHISPMITAYTEAFF.

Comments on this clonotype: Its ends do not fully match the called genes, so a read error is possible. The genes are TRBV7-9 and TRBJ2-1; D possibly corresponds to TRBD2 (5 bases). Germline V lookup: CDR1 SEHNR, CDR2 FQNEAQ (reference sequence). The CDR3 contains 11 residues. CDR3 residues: CASSLGGYELF. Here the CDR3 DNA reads TGTGCCAGCAGCTTAGGCGGGTACGAGCTCTTC. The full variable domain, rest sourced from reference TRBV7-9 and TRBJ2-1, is DTGVSQNPRHKITKRGQNVTFRCDPISEHNRLYWYRQTLGQGPEFLTYFQNEAQLEKSRLLSDRFSAERPKGSFSTLEIQRTEQGDSAMYLCASSLGGYELFGPGTRLTVL.

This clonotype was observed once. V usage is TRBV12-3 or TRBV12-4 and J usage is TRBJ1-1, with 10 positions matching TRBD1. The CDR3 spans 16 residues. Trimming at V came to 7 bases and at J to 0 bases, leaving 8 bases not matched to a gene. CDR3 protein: CASNSGTGAMNTEAFF. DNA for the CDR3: TGTGCCAGCAACTCCGGGACAGGGGCGATGAACACTGAAGCTTTCTTT.

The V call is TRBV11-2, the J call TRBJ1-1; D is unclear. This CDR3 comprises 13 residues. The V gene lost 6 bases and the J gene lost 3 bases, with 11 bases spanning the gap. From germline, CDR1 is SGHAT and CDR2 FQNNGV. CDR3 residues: CASRQLLDTEAFF. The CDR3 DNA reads TGTGCCAGCAGGCAACTACTGGACACTGAAGCTTTCTTT.

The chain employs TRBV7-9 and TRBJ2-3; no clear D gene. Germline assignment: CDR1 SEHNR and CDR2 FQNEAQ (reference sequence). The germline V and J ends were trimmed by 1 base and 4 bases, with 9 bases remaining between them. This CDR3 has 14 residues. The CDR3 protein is CASSLESRADTQYF. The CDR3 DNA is TGTGCCAGCAGCTTAGAGAGCCGGGCAGATACGCAGTATTTT.

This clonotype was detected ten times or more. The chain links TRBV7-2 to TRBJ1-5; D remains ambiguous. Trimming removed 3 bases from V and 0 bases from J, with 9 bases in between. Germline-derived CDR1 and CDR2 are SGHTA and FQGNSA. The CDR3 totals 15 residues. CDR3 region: CASSLTIHSNQPQHF. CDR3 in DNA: TGTGCCAGCAGCTTGACGATTCATAGCAATCAGCCCCAGCATTTT. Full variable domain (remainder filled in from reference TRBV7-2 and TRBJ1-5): GAGVSQSPSNKVTEKGKDVELRCDPISGHTALYWYRQSLGQGLEFLIYFQGNSAPDKSGLPSDRFSAERTGGSVSTLTIQRTQQEDSAVYLCASSLTIHSNQPQHFGDGTRLSIL.

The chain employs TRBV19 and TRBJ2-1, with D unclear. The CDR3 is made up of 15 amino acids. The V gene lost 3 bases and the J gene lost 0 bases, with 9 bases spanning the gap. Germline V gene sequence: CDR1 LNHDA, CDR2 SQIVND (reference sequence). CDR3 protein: CASSILSSSYNEQFF. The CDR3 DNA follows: TGTGCCAGTAGTATTTTGAGTAGCTCCTACAATGAGCAGTTCTTC.

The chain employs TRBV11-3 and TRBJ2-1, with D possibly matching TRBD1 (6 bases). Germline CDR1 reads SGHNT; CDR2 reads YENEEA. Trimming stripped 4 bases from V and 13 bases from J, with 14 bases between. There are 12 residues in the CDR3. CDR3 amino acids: CASSYPAGAQFF. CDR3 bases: TGTGCCAGCAGCTACCCTGCAGGGGCCCAGTTCTTC.